This section outlines one TCR beta chain sequence together with its context. This entry is derived from a study of OX40 agonist ivuxolimab in advanced cancers. Assay used: immunoSEQ multiplex PCR; TCRdb lists only in-frame clones, some missing. The data contain tens of thousands of clones, around nine tenths of them singletons. The V end lost 1 base, the J end lost 5 bases, and 11 bases lay between the germline ends. Germline V gene lookup returns CDR1 SGHTA and CDR2 FQGNSA. This CDR3 has 15 residues. Sequencing used CD4+ or CD8+ T cells sorted from blood, obtained in a trial of the OX40 agonist ivuxolimab. The rearrangement uses TRBV7-2 and TRBJ1-4; TRBD1 is a possible D gene (5 bases). This TCR was recovered from an adult with an advanced solid tumor such as melanoma, head and neck, liver or kidney cancer. CDR3 nucleotide sequence: TGTGCCAGCAGCTTAGATCAGGGAAGAAATGAAAAACTGTTTTTT. Its protein is CASSLDQGRNEKLFF.